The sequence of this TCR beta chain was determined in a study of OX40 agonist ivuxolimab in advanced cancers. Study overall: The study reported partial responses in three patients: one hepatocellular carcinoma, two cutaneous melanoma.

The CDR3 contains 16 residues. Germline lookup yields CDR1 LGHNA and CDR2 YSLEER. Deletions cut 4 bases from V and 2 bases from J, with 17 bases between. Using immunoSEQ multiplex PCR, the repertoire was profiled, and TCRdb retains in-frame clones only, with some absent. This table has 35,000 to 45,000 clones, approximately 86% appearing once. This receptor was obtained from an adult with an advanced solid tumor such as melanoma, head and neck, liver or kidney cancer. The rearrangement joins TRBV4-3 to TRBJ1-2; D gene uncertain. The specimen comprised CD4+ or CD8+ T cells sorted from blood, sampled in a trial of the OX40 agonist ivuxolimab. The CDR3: CASSLLIGLMNYGYTF. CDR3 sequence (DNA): TGCGCCAGCAGCCTCCTCATAGGGTTGATGAACTATGGCTACACCTTC.